These 23 T cell receptor beta chains were all obtained from the same sample, sequenced in a study of OX40 agonist ivuxolimab in advanced cancers. Clones were sequenced by immunoSEQ multiplex PCR, and TCRdb holds only the in-frame ones, with some missing. The table shows 87,000 or so clones, with approximately 85% occurring only once. Here the sequenced sample was CD4+ or CD8+ T cells sorted from blood, taken in a trial of the OX40 agonist ivuxolimab. The receptors come from an adult with an advanced solid tumor such as melanoma, head and neck, liver or kidney cancer.

Remarks on this clone: At one of its ends the junction is not consistent with the germline gene, which may arise from a read error. This chain links TRBV7-3 with TRBJ1-5; D is uncertain. Germline CDR1 and CDR2: SGHTA and FQGTGA. This CDR3 region has 11 residues. CDR3 sequence reads: CLGSLDQPQHF. CDR3 sequence (DNA): TGCCTCGGGAGTTTGGATCAGCCCCAGCATTTT.

This chain connects TRBV6-1 to TRBJ1-3, with D possibly TRBD1 on 6 matching bases. CDR3 length equals 14 residues. V lost 8 bases and J 5 bases, leaving 16 bases between the germline ends. Germline lookup yields CDR1 MNHNS and CDR2 SASEGT. CDR3 bases: TGTGCCAGCGGGGGGGCGGGATTGCGAAACACCATATATTTT. Translating it yields CASGGAGLRNTIYF.

The rearrangement uses TRBV19 and TRBJ2-7, with 8 positions matching TRBD2. The ends lost 5 bases at V and 2 bases at J; junction bases unmatched: 17. Germline values: CDR1 LNHDA, CDR2 SQIVND (reference sequence). There are 18 residues in the CDR3. The CDR3 sequence is CASSVHVGSGSETYEQYF. For the CDR3, the DNA is TGTGCCAGTAGTGTTCACGTCGGGAGCGGGAGCGAAACCTACGAGCAGTACTTC.

The V and J genes are TRBV19 and TRBJ2-3; D might be TRBD2 (5 bases). Trimming removed 3 bases at V and 5 bases at J, with 12 bases between. CDR1 and CDR2 from the germline V gene are LNHDA and SQIVND (reference sequence). The CDR3 sequence is 14 residues long. CDR3 in amino acids: CASSISSAVDTQYF. The CDR3 nucleotides are TGTGCCAGTAGTATCTCGTCAGCGGTAGATACGCAGTATTTT. Based on the CDR3 plus reference TRBV19 and TRBJ2-3, the full variable domain is DGGITQSPKYLFRKEGQNVTLSCEQNLNHDAMYWYRQDPGQGLRLIYYSQIVNDFQKGDIAEGYSVSREKKESFPLTVTSAQKNPTAFYLCASSISSAVDTQYFGPGTRLTVL.

The genes are TRBV7-8 and TRBJ2-7; weak D call: TRBD2 (6 bases). The CDR3 has 15 residues. V shed 6 bases and J shed 3 bases, with 18 bases lying between them. CDR1 SGHVS and CDR2 FQNEAQ come from the germline V gene. The CDR3 DNA reads TGTGCCAGCAGTCAACTATCGGGGGTAGACTACGAGCAGTACTTC. Amino acids: CASSQLSGVDYEQYF.

The chain recombines TRBV11-3 with TRBJ2-3; 8 bases map to TRBD1. The CDR3 sequence is 16 residues long. After removal of 0 bases from V and 4 bases from J, the junction contained 6 bases not matched to a gene. The V gene's germline CDR1 is SGHNT and CDR2 YENEEA. The CDR3 sequence: CASSLEGQGVADTQYF. The DNA of the CDR3 is TGTGCCAGCAGCTTAGAAGGACAGGGCGTAGCAGATACGCAGTATTTT.

This clone was recorded only once. A read error may account for a junction end that differs from germline. In the same sample, other DNA sequences code for this CDR3. The rearrangement uses TRBV19 and TRBJ2-1, with D uncertain. This CDR3 is built from 12 residues. Germline assignment: CDR1 LNHDA and CDR2 SQIVND (reference sequence). CDR3 bases: TGCGCCAGTAGCCCCCGCTACAATGAGCAGTTCTTC. Protein product: CASSPRYNEQFF.

V gene TRBV11-3 combines with J gene TRBJ2-7; 7 nucleotides line up with TRBD2. Looked up from germline, CDR1 is SGHNT and CDR2 is YENEEA. The CDR3 sequence is 11 residues long. Trimming took 8 bases from V and 4 from J; bases not matched to a gene: 2. The CDR3: CASGEGYEQYF. The CDR3 nucleotides read TGTGCCAGCGGGGAGGGATACGAGCAGTACTTC.

This clone was observed a single time. The chain employs TRBV11-1 and TRBJ2-7; possibly TRBD2 for D (7 bases). V was shortened by 5 bases and J by 0 bases, with 17 bases between the two germline ends. The CDR3 has 16 amino acids. Germline assignment: CDR1 SGHAT and CDR2 FQDESV (reference sequence). CDR3 protein: CASSPRGGKSSYEQYF. CDR3 bases: TGTGCCAGCAGCCCGAGGGGGGGGAAAAGCTCCTACGAGCAGTACTTC. Full variable domain (outside the CDR3, taken from reference TRBV11-1 and TRBJ2-7): EAEVAQSPRYKITEKSQAVAFWCDPISGHATLYWYRQILGQGPELLVQFQDESVVDDSQLPKDRFSAERLKGVDSTLKIQPAELGDSAMYLCASSPRGGKSSYEQYFGPGTRLTVT.

The gene calls are TRBV2 and TRBJ2-3, with unresolved D. V was pared by 6 bases and J by 3 bases, with 10 bases between. Looked up from germline, CDR1 is SNHLY and CDR2 is FYNNEI. The CDR3 has 13 residues. The CDR3 is CASSPVDTDTQYF. The CDR3 nucleotides are TGTGCCAGCAGCCCCGTCGATACAGATACGCAGTATTTT.

The chain is built from TRBV7-2 and TRBJ2-2, with no clear D. The CDR3 is 14 amino acids. In germline, CDR1 is SGHTA, CDR2 FQGNSA. V was pared by 9 bases and J by 0 bases, with 11 bases between. As DNA, the CDR3 is TGTGCCAGTCAAGCACCCGCGAACACCGGGGAGCTGTTTTTT. As protein: CASQAPANTGELFF.

This clone is a singleton in its sample. The V gene is TRBV4-3, the J gene TRBJ2-7; 11 bases are a match to TRBD2. The CDR3 extends over 18 amino acids. Germline CDR1 and CDR2: LGHNA and YSLEER. V lost 3 bases and J lost 0; bases outside the gene matches: 10. The CDR3 protein is CASSHSRGTSGISYEQYF. The CDR3, as DNA: TGCGCCAGCAGCCACTCTCGTGGGACTAGCGGAATCTCCTACGAGCAGTACTTC.

The J gene is TRBJ2-1, the V gene TRBV6-4; D might be TRBD1 (5 bases). The CDR3 totals 15 residues. Trimming stripped 5 bases from V and 0 bases from J, with 11 bases between. The V gene's germline CDR1 is MRHNA and CDR2 SNTAGT. The DNA for the CDR3 is TGTGCCAGCAGTCCAGGGTTTAGCTCCTACAATGAGCAGTTCTTC. The encoded protein is CASSPGFSSYNEQFF.

This chain joins TRBV21-1 and TRBJ2-3; TRBD2, the D gene given by the table, was not confirmed from the DNA. TRBV21-1 is a documented pseudogene. The length of the CDR3 is 19 residues. The CDR3 loop reads CASSRKLAGALQSPDTQYF. In nucleotides, the CDR3 is TGTGCCAGCAGCAGGAAACTAGCGGGAGCCCTTCAGTCCCCGGATACGCAGTATTTT.

The CDR3 here is CASSPAPGGLRNEQFF. As DNA, the CDR3 is TGTGCCAGCAGCCCTGCCCCGGGAGGATTACGCAATGAGCAGTTCTTC. The chain recombines TRBV14 with TRBJ2-1; 7 bases are shared with TRBD2. Germline V gives CDR1 SGHDN, CDR2 FVKESK. The CDR3 spans 16 residues. Trimming cost V 4 bases and J 6 bases; bases outside gene matches: 12.

The chain couples TRBV11-2 to TRBJ2-5; 9 nucleotides agree with TRBD2. Germline CDR1 SGHAT, CDR2 FQNNGV. V lost 4 bases, J lost 4 bases, and 10 bases stayed unmatched. This CDR3 has 16 amino acids. CDR3 sequence: CASSSYSSGSGETQYF. CDR3 nucleotide sequence: TGTGCCAGCAGCTCTTACAGTAGCGGGAGTGGAGAGACCCAGTACTTC. Together with reference TRBV11-2 and TRBJ2-5, the CDR3 gives the full variable domain: EAGVAQSPRYKIIEKRQSVAFWCNPISGHATLYWYQQILGQGPKLLIQFQNNGVVDDSQLPKDRFSAERLKGVDSTLKIQPAKLEDSAVYLCASSSYSSGSGETQYFGPGTRLLVL.

The V gene is TRBV27, the J gene TRBJ1-5; TRBD1 agrees at 10 bases. The CDR3 consists of 14 residues. Trimming took 6 bases from V and 5 from J; bases not matched to a gene: 4. Germline lookup yields CDR1 MNHEY and CDR2 SMNVEV (reference sequence). The CDR3 DNA reads as TGTGCCAGCAGCCCCGGGACAGGGGATCAGCCCCAGCATTTT. Protein: CASSPGTGDQPQHF.

The chain couples TRBV4-3 to TRBJ2-6; the match to TRBD1 covers 8 bases. The length of the CDR3 is 16 residues. Trimming at V came to 2 bases and at J to 4 bases, leaving 4 bases not matched to a gene. CDR1 and CDR2 from the germline V gene are LGHNA and YSLEER. The DNA of the CDR3 is TGCGCCAGCAGCCAACAGGGGGCGAACGGGGCCAACGTCCTGACTTTC. Protein sequence: CASSQQGANGANVLTF.

This chain joins TRBV6-6 and TRBJ2-2; D possibly corresponds to TRBD1 (5 bases). Trimming shortened V by 1 base and J by 4 bases, and 10 bases separated the two germline ends. CDR1 is MNHNY and CDR2 is SVGAGI in the germline V gene (reference sequence). The CDR3 consists of 15 residues. The CDR3, as DNA: TGTGCCAGCAGTTACTGGCAGGGTGTCACCGGGGAGCTGTTTTTT. It yields the protein CASSYWQGVTGELFF.

The V gene is TRBV6-1, the J gene TRBJ2-1; 9 positions match TRBD2. Per germline, CDR1 MNHNS and CDR2 SASEGT. V dropped 3 bases and J dropped 8; count of bases not matched to a gene: 5. The CDR3 totals 14 residues. The CDR3 protein is CASSDSGGADEQFF. The DNA of the CDR3 is TGTGCCAGCAGTGATAGCGGGGGAGCCGATGAGCAGTTCTTC.

The chain uses TRBV7-4 and TRBJ2-2, with D perhaps matching TRBD1 or TRBD2 (7 bases each). CDR3 size: 20 residues. Looked up from germline, CDR1 is SGHVT and CDR2 is SQSDAQ. Trimming removed 5 bases from V and 5 bases from J, with 30 bases in between. This CDR3 is CASSLSGQWLAAAGTGELFF. The CDR3 DNA follows: TGTGCCAGCAGCCTATCGGGACAGTGGCTAGCGGCCGCGGGGACCGGGGAGCTGTTTTTT.

The rearrangement joins TRBV9 to TRBJ2-3; 9 nucleotides align to TRBD1. CDR1 is SGDLS, CDR2 YYNGEE, per germline. V was pared by 5 bases and J by 2 bases, with 6 bases of the junction left unmatched. The CDR3 contains 15 residues. The CDR3 DNA follows: TGTGCCAGCAGGGAGACAGGGGGACTCACAGATACGCAGTATTTT. Translation gives CASRETGGLTDTQYF.

The chain has TRBV2 and TRBJ2-7, with 9 bases that match TRBD1. CDR1 and CDR2 from the germline V gene are SNHLY and FYNNEI. The CDR3 totals 14 residues. V lost 4 bases, J lost 2 bases, and 3 bases stayed unmatched. This CDR3 reads CASSGRDRAYEQYF. CDR3 nucleotides: TGTGCCAGCAGTGGCCGGGACAGGGCCTACGAGCAGTACTTC.